Each of the 29 T cell receptor beta chains below was sequenced from the same sample in a study of regulatory T cells in long-lasting Graves disease. Regarding time point: newly diagnosed GD, antithyroid drugs for less than 3 months. Making the TCR library involved RNA that had been extracted from PBMCs. According to the study, TCR beta libraries were built with iRepertoire HTBI primers and CDR3-region Arm-PCR. Via MiXCR, TCRdb re-called the multiplex PCR reads, giving one row per CDR3 protein. The table has roughly 320,000 distinct CDR3 sequences, approximately 15% seen once. This sample also appeared in a second study, on T cells in Graves' hyperthyroidism and ophthalmopathy.

The material was peripheral blood mononuclear cells (PBMCs), obtained at new diagnosis, from a patient treated with antithyroid drugs. The receptors were gathered from a man aged 35 to 55 with Graves disease.

This clonotype has at least ten counts. This chain uses TRBV12-3 or TRBV12-4 with TRBJ1-1; D gene unclear. The CDR3 is 13 amino acids. V lost 2 bases to trimming and J lost 6 bases, with 10 bases between them. The CDR3 here is CASSLHRIAEAFF. In nucleotides, the CDR3 is TGTGCCAGCAGTTTACACAGAATCGCTGAAGCTTTCTTT.

The sample holds many counts of this clonotype. The genes are TRBV12-3 or TRBV12-4 and TRBJ2-3, with D possibly matching TRBD1 (6 bases). The CDR3 is 15 residues long. Trimming shortened V by 2 bases and J by 3 bases, and 12 bases separated the two germline ends. CDR3 residues: CASSLSGGWTDTQYF. CDR3 nucleotide sequence: TGTGCCAGCAGTTTATCTGGGGGCTGGACAGATACGCAGTATTTT.

This clonotype came up many times. This chain uses TRBV7-7 with TRBJ2-3, with D possibly being TRBD1 (5 bases). V shed 5 bases and J shed 6 bases, with 18 bases lying between them. This CDR3 region has 15 residues. The germline V gene encodes CDR1 SSHAT and CDR2 FNYEAQ (reference sequence). DNA for the CDR3: TGTGCCAGCAGCACCGGTGGCAGGGTCGGGGATACGCAGTATTTT. Amino acid sequence: CASSTGGRVGDTQYF.

V is TRBV15 and J is TRBJ2-5, with unresolved D. The CDR3 runs 15 residues. V was clipped by 1 base and J by 2 bases, with 11 bases between them. In germline, CDR1 is LNHNV, CDR2 YYDKDF (reference sequence). CDR3 sequence: CATSRGLGIQETQYF. The CDR3 region has the DNA TGTGCCACCAGCAGAGGCCTGGGGATTCAAGAGACCCAGTACTTC.

This clonotype has more than one count but fewer than ten. One end of the junction is discordant with germline, which a read error may explain. This sequence joins TRBV5-1 and TRBJ1-1, with a possible D match to TRBD1 (5 bases). Germline loops: CDR1 SGHRS, CDR2 YFSETQ. The CDR3 has 13 amino acids. The CDR3 spells CASRRQISTEALF. The CDR3 coding sequence is TGCGCCAGCAGAAGACAGATTAGCACTGAAGCTCTCTTT.

This clonotype was seen ten or more times. The chain combines TRBV7-3 with TRBJ2-1, with 8 positions matching TRBD1. The CDR3 runs 14 residues. Germline-derived CDR1 and CDR2 are SGHTA and FQGTGA. Unmatched junction bases numbered 10, after V lost 5 bases and J lost 10 bases. CDR3 loop: CASSEGQVQWEQFF. DNA of the CDR3: TGTGCCAGCAGCGAGGGACAGGTGCAATGGGAGCAGTTCTTC. Complete variable domain (other parts from reference TRBV7-3 and TRBJ2-1): GAGVSQTPSNKVTEKGKYVELRCDPISGHTALYWYRQSLGQGPEFLIYFQGTGAADDSGLPNDRFFAVRPEGSVSTLKIQRTERGDSAVYLCASSEGQVQWEQFFGPGTRLTVL.

In its sample, this clonotype was seen many times. The rearrangement uses TRBV18 and TRBJ1-4, with 9 bases aligning to TRBD1. Germline CDR1 reads KGHSH; CDR2 reads LQKENI. The CDR3 is 15 amino acids. V lost 3 bases, J lost 8 bases, and 7 bases stayed unmatched. DNA for the CDR3: TGTGCCAGCTCACCCTCGGGACAGGGTCGGGAAAAACTGTTTTTT. It specifies CASSPSGQGREKLFF.

This clonotype was detected ten times or more. V is TRBV15 and J is TRBJ1-4, with D unresolved. V was cut by 1 base and J by 3 bases, with 9 bases left in between. This CDR3 is 15 amino acids long. CDR1 is LNHNV and CDR2 is YYDKDF in the germline V gene (reference sequence). The CDR3 sequence: CATSRVGTSNEKLFF. The CDR3 coding sequence is TGTGCCACCAGCAGAGTAGGAACCTCTAATGAAAAACTGTTTTTT.

Details on this clonotype: A read error may be the cause here, since a much bigger clone is one base away. The V call is TRBV20-1, the J call TRBJ1-1, with TRBD1 matching over 7 bases. The CDR3 has 15 amino acids. Germline assignment: CDR1 DFQATT and CDR2 SNEGSKA (reference sequence). J was trimmed by 3 bases and V by 1 base; bases with no gene match: 8. Written as DNA, the CDR3 is TGCAGTGCTAGAGGGCAGGGGGTTGGGGACACTGAAGCTTTCTTT. It yields the protein CSARGQGVGDTEAFF.

This clonotype was found a few times. V is TRBV6-2 or TRBV6-3 and J is TRBJ1-3, with D unresolved. This CDR3 has 14 residues. V shed 2 bases and J shed 8 bases, with 13 bases lying between them. Germline V gene lookup returns CDR1 MNHEY and CDR2 SVGEGT. The DNA of the CDR3 is TGTGCCAGCAGTTACGACCGGTCCGGAGACACCATATATTTT. This translates into CASSYDRSGDTIYF.

This chain joins TRBV15 and TRBJ1-6; a possible D gene is TRBD1 (5 bases). Germline lookup yields CDR1 LNHNV and CDR2 YYDKDF (reference sequence). V lost 0 bases and J lost 12, with 18 bases in between. The CDR3 runs 16 residues. Written as DNA, the CDR3 is TGTGCCACCAGCAGAGATAGGGACCCAGTGCTGAAACCCCTCCACTTT. Its translation: CATSRDRDPVLKPLHF. Full variable domain (remainder filled in from reference TRBV15 and TRBJ1-6): DAMVIQNPRYQVTQFGKPVTLSCSQTLNHNVMYWYQQKSSQAPKLLFHYYDKDFNNEADTPDNFQSRRPNTSFCFLDIRSPGLGDTAMYLCATSRDRDPVLKPLHFGNGTRLTVT.

This clonotype was counted a few times. J is TRBJ2-5 and V is TRBV18; D is perhaps TRBD1 or TRBD2 (5 bases each). Germline V gene data show CDR1 as KGHSH and CDR2 as LQKENI. The CDR3 extends over 15 amino acids. V lost 6 bases and J lost 1, with 15 bases in between. The DNA of the CDR3 is TGTGCCAGCTCTTCCGCCCGGGACCCCCAAGAGACCCAGTACTTC. Its protein product is CASSSARDPQETQYF.

This clonotype was detected a few times. The chain recombines TRBV7-9 with TRBJ2-5; TRBD1 matches 7 bases. The CDR3 length is 15 residues. Unmatched junction bases numbered 7, after V lost 5 bases and J lost 1 base. Germline CDR1 reads SEHNR; CDR2 reads FQNEAQ (reference sequence). CDR3 in amino acids: CASSPRTGSQETQYF. For the CDR3, the DNA is TGTGCCAGCAGCCCACGGACAGGCTCCCAAGAGACCCAGTACTTC. The entire variable domain, with the rest obtained from reference TRBV7-9 and TRBJ2-5, is as follows: DTGVSQNPRHKITKRGQNVTFRCDPISEHNRLYWYRQTLGQGPEFLTYFQNEAQLEKSRLLSDRFSAERPKGSFSTLEIQRTEQGDSAMYLCASSPRTGSQETQYFGPGTRLLVL.

This clonotype was seen a few times. This CDR3 is CASSIGRRATYEQYF. The CDR3 nucleotides read TGTGCCAGTAGTATTGGTCGAAGGGCTACCTACGAGCAGTACTTC. The rearrangement joins TRBV19 to TRBJ2-7; D call uncertain. Per germline, CDR1 LNHDA and CDR2 SQIVND (reference sequence). This CDR3 contains 15 residues. Trimming pared 3 bases from V and 2 bases from J, leaving 14 bases between. The whole variable domain, filled in from reference TRBV19 and TRBJ2-7, reads DGGITQSPKYLFRKEGQNVTLSCEQNLNHDAMYWYRQDPGQGLRLIYYSQIVNDFQKGDIAEGYSVSREKKESFPLTVTSAQKNPTAFYLCASSIGRRATYEQYFGPGTRLTVT.

This clonotype was counted ten times or more. The genes are TRBV27 and TRBJ1-5, with no clear D. V lost 3 bases to trimming and J lost 11 bases, with 17 bases between them. The CDR3 runs 14 residues. The germline V gene encodes CDR1 MNHEY and CDR2 SMNVEV (reference sequence). The CDR3 region is CASSLAGSPSTQHF. CDR3 nucleotides: TGTGCCAGCAGTTTGGCCGGGAGCCCCAGTACCCAGCATTTT.

This clonotype turned up a few times. The V call is TRBV12-3 or TRBV12-4, the J call TRBJ2-4; weak D call: TRBD1 (6 bases). Trimming pared 7 bases from V and 0 bases from J, leaving 19 bases between. This CDR3 contains 17 residues. The CDR3 spells CASTLGGLTRAKNIQYF. The CDR3, as DNA: TGTGCCAGCACCCTTGGGGGCCTTACTAGAGCCAAAAACATTCAGTACTTC.

This clonotype was found many times. CDR3 amino acids: CASSQGALNTQYF. CDR3 in DNA: TGTGCCAGCAGCCAGGGGGCTCTGAATACGCAGTATTTT. This chain joins TRBV5-6 and TRBJ2-3; 8 positions match TRBD1. The germline V gene has CDR1 SGHDT and CDR2 YYEEEE. The CDR3 sequence is 13 residues long. The V and J ends lost 4 bases and 7 bases, in that order; junction bases with no gene match: 5.

V and J are TRBV7-9 and TRBJ2-3, with D perhaps matching TRBD1 (6 bases). The length of the CDR3 is 13 residues. The germline V and J ends were trimmed by 11 bases and 2 bases, with 14 bases remaining between them. Per the germline V gene, CDR1 is SEHNR and CDR2 is FQNEAQ (reference sequence). For the CDR3, the DNA is TGTGCCGCCGGACAGCCAGTCACAGATACGCAGTATTTT. It yields the protein CAAGQPVTDTQYF.

This clonotype was seen ten or more times. The chain carries TRBV5-1 and TRBJ1-1; D is uncertain. The V gene's germline CDR1 is SGHRS and CDR2 YFSETQ. This CDR3 is 14 amino acids long. V lost 0 bases and J 13 bases, leaving 19 bases between the germline ends. The CDR3 spells CASSLEPKPTNVFF. CDR3 nucleotides: TGCGCCAGCAGCTTGGAACCGAAACCCACGAATGTTTTCTTT. Drawing the rest from reference TRBV5-1 and TRBJ1-1, the complete variable domain is KAGVTQTPRYLIKTRGQQVTLSCSPISGHRSVSWYQQTPGQGLQFLFEYFSETQRNKGNFPGRFSGRQFSNSRSEMNVSTLELGDSALYLCASSLEPKPTNVFFGQGTRLTVV.

On this clonotype itself: A single base separates this from a much larger clone, so it may be a read error. This chain joins TRBV29-1 and TRBJ2-7; TRBD2 matches 8 bases. The CDR3 has 13 amino acids. From germline, CDR1 is SQVTM and CDR2 ANQGSEA. With V trimmed by 5 bases and J by 7 bases, 10 bases remained unmatched. The CDR3 region is CSVQSGGHNEQYF. Here the CDR3 DNA reads TGCAGCGTTCAGAGCGGGGGTCACAATGAGCAGTACTTC.

This clonotype was recorded at least ten times. The rearrangement joins TRBV15 to TRBJ2-5; 12 bases are a match to TRBD2. CDR3 length: 19 residues. CDR1 is LNHNV and CDR2 is YYDKDF in the germline V gene (reference sequence). The V and J ends lost 5 bases and 5 bases, in that order; junction bases with no gene match: 18. The CDR3 reads CATSDPGTSGSYWGETQYF. CDR3 in DNA: TGTGCCACCAGCGATCCCGGGACTAGCGGGTCCTACTGGGGGGAGACCCAGTACTTC. The complete variable domain, with remaining parts taken from reference TRBV15 and TRBJ2-5, reads DAMVIQNPRYQVTQFGKPVTLSCSQTLNHNVMYWYQQKSSQAPKLLFHYYDKDFNNEADTPDNFQSRRPNTSFCFLDIRSPGLGDTAMYLCATSDPGTSGSYWGETQYFGPGTRLLVL.

This chain joins TRBV20-1 and TRBJ2-7, with D tentatively TRBD1 (5 bases). CDR3 size: 13 residues. From germline, CDR1 is DFQATT and CDR2 SNEGSKA (reference sequence). The germline V and J ends were trimmed by 3 bases and 3 bases, with 12 bases remaining between them. The CDR3: CSASGQGGYEQYF. The DNA of the CDR3 is TGCAGTGCTAGTGGGCAGGGCGGCTACGAGCAGTACTTC.

The sample holds a few counts of this clonotype. This rearrangement joins TRBV9 to TRBJ1-5; a possible D gene is TRBD1 (6 bases). This CDR3 spans 15 amino acids. Deletions cut 4 bases from V and 3 bases from J, with 14 bases between. Germline V CDR1 and CDR2: SGDLS, YYNGEE. The CDR3 protein is CASSITGTPNQPQHF. CDR3 bases: TGTGCCAGCAGCATTACAGGGACTCCCAATCAGCCCCAGCATTTT. The full variable domain, its missing parts supplied by reference TRBV9 and TRBJ1-5, is DSGVTQTPKHLITATGQRVTLRCSPRSGDLSVYWYQQSLDQGLQFLIQYYNGEERAKGNILERFSAQQFPDLHSELNLSSLELGDSALYFCASSITGTPNQPQHFGDGTRLSIL.

Many counts were recorded for this clonotype. The gene calls are TRBV15 and TRBJ2-7, with D possibly TRBD2 on 5 matching bases. Trimming took 8 bases from V and 3 from J, leaving 11 bases between them. CDR3 length: 12 amino acids. CDR1 is LNHNV, CDR2 YYDKDF, per germline (reference sequence). In DNA, the CDR3 is TGTGCCACCGGCCGACTAAACTACGAGCAGTACTTC. It codes for CATGRLNYEQYF.

A word on this clonotype: A much more abundant neighbour one base away suggests this may be a read error. This chain links TRBV30 with TRBJ1-1, with no clear D. The CDR3 runs 11 residues. Germline loops: CDR1 GTSNPN, CDR2 SVGIG (reference sequence). CDR3: CAWTRNTEALF. As DNA, the CDR3 is TGTGCCTGGACCCGGAACACTGAAGCTCTCTTT.

The table lists this clonotype with many counts. The chain carries TRBV28 and TRBJ2-3, with 8 bases aligning to TRBD2. The CDR3 extends over 16 amino acids. The germline V gene encodes CDR1 MDHEN and CDR2 SYDVKM. With 6 bases clipped from V and 1 base from J, the junction kept 9 bases outside the gene matches. CDR3 sequence reads: CASSRNRGGGTDTQYF. In DNA, the CDR3 is TGTGCCAGCAGCCGGAACCGGGGGGGCGGCACAGATACGCAGTATTTT.

This chain joins TRBV5-1 and TRBJ2-5; tentative D call: TRBD1 (5 bases). Germline-derived CDR1 and CDR2 are SGHRS and YFSETQ. The CDR3 length is 14 residues. Trimming left V 4 bases short and J 2 bases short, with 12 bases between. The CDR3 DNA follows: TGCGCCAGCAGCCTTCGACAGCTTCAAGAGACCCAGTACTTC. Translating it yields CASSLRQLQETQYF.

On this clonotype itself: A much larger clone lies a single base off, so this may be a read error. The J gene is TRBJ2-5, the V gene TRBV6-1, with 7 bases fitting TRBD2. Germline V CDR1 and CDR2: MNHNS, SASEGT. The J segment lost 2 bases and the V segment lost 11 bases, leaving 11 bases of the junction unmatched. The CDR3 is 14 amino acids. The CDR3 DNA reads as TGTGCCGGCGCGGGGAGGGGTAGGCAAGAGACCCAGTACTTC. Amino acids: CAGAGRGRQETQYF.

This clonotype showed up many times. The rearrangement links TRBV28 to TRBJ2-1; D unclear. The ends were cut back, 3 bases at V and 4 bases at J, with 13 bases in the middle. The CDR3 is 15 amino acids. Germline lookup yields CDR1 MDHEN and CDR2 SYDVKM. In DNA form, the CDR3 reads TGTGCCAGCAGTTTCGCCAAGACGGCTTACAATGAGCAGTTCTTC. This encodes CASSFAKTAYNEQFF.